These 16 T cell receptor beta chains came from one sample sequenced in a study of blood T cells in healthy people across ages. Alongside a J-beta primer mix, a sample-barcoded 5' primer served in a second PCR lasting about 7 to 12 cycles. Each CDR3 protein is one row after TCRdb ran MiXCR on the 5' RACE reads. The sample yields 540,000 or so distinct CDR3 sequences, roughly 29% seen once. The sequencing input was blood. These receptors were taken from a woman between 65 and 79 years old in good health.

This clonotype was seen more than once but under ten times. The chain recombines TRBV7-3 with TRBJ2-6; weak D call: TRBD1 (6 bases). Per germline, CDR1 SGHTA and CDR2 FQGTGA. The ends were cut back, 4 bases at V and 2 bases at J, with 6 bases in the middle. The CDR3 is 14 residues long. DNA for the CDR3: TGTGCCAGCAGCTCAGGGGCTGGGGCCAACGTCCTGACTTTC. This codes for CASSSGAGANVLTF.

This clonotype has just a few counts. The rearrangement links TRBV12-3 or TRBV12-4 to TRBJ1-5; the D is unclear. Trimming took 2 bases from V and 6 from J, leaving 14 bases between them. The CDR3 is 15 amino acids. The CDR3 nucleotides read TGTGCCAGCAGTTTACGAGGTCTCGGCGGTCAGCCCCAGCATTTT. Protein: CASSLRGLGGQPQHF.

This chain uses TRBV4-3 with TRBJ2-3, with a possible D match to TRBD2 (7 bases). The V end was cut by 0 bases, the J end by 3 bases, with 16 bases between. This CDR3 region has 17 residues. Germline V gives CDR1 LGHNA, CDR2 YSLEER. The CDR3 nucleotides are TGCGCCAGCAGCCAAGATTGGGGGGGGGCCGGGACAGATACGCAGTATTTT. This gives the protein CASSQDWGGAGTDTQYF.

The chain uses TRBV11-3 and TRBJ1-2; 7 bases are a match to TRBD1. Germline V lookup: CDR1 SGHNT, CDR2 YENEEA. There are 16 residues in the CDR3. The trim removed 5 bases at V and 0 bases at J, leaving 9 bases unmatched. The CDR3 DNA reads TGTGCCAGCAGCACCCACCGGACAGGAACTAACTATGGCTACACCTTC. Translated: CASSTHRTGTNYGYTF.

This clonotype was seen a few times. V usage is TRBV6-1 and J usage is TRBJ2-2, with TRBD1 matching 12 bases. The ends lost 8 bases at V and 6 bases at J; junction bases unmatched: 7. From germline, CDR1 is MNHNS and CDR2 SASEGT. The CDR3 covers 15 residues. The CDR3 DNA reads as TGTGCCAGCGGAGAGGGACAGGGGGCCCCCGGGGAGCTGTTTTTT. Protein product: CASGEGQGAPGELFF.

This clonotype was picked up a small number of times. The chain's CDR3 is CASSFGRGSYEQFF. Here the CDR3 DNA reads TGCGCCAGCAGCTTCGGACGCGGGTCCTATGAGCAGTTCTTC. J is TRBJ2-1 and V is TRBV5-1; possible D gene TRBD2, 5 bases. This CDR3 is built from 14 residues. V was cut by 2 bases and J by 8 bases, with 14 bases left in between. Germline values: CDR1 SGHRS, CDR2 YFSETQ.

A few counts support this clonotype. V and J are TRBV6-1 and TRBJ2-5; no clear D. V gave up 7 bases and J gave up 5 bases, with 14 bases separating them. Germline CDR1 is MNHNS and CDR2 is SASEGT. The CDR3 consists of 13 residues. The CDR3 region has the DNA TGTGCCAGCACCGCGACCACGGGCGAGACCCAGTACTTC. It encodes CASTATTGETQYF.

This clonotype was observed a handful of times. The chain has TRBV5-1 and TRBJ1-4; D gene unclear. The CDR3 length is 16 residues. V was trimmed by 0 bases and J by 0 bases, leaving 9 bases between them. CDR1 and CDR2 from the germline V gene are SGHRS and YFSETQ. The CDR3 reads CASSLAGTATNEKLFF. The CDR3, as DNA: TGCGCCAGCAGCTTGGCCGGAACTGCAACTAATGAAAAACTGTTTTTT.

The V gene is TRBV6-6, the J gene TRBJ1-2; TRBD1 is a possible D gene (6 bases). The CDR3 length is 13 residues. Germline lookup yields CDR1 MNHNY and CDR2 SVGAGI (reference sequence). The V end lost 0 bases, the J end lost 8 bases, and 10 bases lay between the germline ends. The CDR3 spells CASSYSGASGYTF. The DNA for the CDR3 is TGTGCCAGCAGTTACTCGGGGGCATCGGGCTACACCTTC.

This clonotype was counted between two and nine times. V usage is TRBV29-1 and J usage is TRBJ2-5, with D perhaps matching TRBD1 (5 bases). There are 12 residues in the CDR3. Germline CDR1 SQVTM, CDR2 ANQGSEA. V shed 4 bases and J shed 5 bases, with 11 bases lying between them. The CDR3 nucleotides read TGCAGCGTTGGGGTGACAGACGAGACCCAGTACTTC. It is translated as CSVGVTDETQYF.

Here the CDR3 DNA reads TGCAGTGCTCAAAAACTAGCGGGGGAACCGACCCAGTACTTC. Its translation is CSAQKLAGEPTQYF. The chain recombines TRBV20-1 with TRBJ2-1; 11 positions match TRBD2. TRBJ2-5 explains the end of the DNA better; the J call may be wrong. This CDR3 spans 14 amino acids. Germline CDR1 reads DFQATT; CDR2 reads SNEGSKA (reference sequence).

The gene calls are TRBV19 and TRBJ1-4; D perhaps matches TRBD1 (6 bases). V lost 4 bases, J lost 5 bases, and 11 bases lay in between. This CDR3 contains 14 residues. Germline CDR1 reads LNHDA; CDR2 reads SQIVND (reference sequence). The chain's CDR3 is CASSTRTVNEKLFF. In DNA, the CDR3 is TGTGCCAGTAGTACAAGGACAGTCAATGAAAAACTGTTTTTT.

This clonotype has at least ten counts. This CDR3 is CASSSQGDQPQHF. CDR3 bases: TGTGCCAGCAGTTCCCAGGGGGATCAGCCCCAGCATTTT. V usage is TRBV7-9 and J usage is TRBJ1-5, with TRBD1 matching over 7 bases. CDR3 length: 13 amino acids. With V trimmed by 6 bases and J by 5 bases, 4 bases remained unmatched. From germline, CDR1 is SEHNR and CDR2 FQNEAQ (reference sequence).

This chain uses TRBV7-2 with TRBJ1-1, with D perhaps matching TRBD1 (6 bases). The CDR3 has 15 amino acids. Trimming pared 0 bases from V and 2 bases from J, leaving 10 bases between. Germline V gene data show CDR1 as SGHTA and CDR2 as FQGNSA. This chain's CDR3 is CASSLAQGGNTEAFF. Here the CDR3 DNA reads TGTGCCAGCAGCTTAGCGCAAGGGGGTAACACTGAAGCTTTCTTT.

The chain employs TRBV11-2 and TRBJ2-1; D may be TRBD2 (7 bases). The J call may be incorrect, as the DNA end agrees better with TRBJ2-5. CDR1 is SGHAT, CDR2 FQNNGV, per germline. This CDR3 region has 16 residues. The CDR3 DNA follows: TGTGCCAGCAGCTTATACAGGGCGGGAGCGTGGGGGACCCAGTACTTC. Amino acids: CASSLYRAGAWGTQYF.

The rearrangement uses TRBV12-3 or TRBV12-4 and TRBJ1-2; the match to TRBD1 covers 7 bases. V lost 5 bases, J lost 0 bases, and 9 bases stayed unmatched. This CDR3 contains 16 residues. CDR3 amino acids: CASSPTHRGPNYGYTF. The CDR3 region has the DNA TGTGCCAGCAGTCCAACCCACAGGGGTCCTAACTATGGCTACACCTTC.